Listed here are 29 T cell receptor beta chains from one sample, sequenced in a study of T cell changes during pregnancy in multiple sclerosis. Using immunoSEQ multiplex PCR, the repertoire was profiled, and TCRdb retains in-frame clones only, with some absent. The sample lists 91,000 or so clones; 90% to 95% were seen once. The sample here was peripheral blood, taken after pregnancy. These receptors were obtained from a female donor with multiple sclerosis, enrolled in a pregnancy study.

CDR3 residues: CASSLAGLLREGAGTEAFF. Written as DNA, the CDR3 is TGTGCCAGCAGCTTAGCGGGACTCCTACGGGAGGGGGCGGGTACTGAAGCTTTCTTT. The chain recombines TRBV7-2 with TRBJ1-1; 7 bases line up with TRBD1. Germline lookup yields CDR1 SGHTA and CDR2 FQGNSA. CDR3 length: 19 residues. The J segment lost 5 bases and the V segment lost 0 bases, leaving 18 bases of the junction unmatched. The variable domain in full, with the rest retrieved from reference TRBV7-2 and TRBJ1-1, is GAGVSQSPSNKVTEKGKDVELRCDPISGHTALYWYRQSLGQGLEFLIYFQGNSAPDKSGLPSDRFSAERTGGSVSTLTIQRTQQEDSAVYLCASSLAGLLREGAGTEAFFGQGTRLTVV.

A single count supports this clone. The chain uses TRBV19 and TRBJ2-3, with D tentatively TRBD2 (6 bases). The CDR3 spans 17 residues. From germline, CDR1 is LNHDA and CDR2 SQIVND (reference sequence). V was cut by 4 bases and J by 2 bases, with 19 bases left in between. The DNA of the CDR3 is TGTGCCAGTAGTAAACTAGCCACCCCCCTAGACACAGATACGCAGTATTTT. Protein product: CASSKLATPLDTDTQYF. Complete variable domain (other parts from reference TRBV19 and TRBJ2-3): DGGITQSPKYLFRKEGQNVTLSCEQNLNHDAMYWYRQDPGQGLRLIYYSQIVNDFQKGDIAEGYSVSREKKESFPLTVTSAQKNPTAFYLCASSKLATPLDTDTQYFGPGTRLTVL.

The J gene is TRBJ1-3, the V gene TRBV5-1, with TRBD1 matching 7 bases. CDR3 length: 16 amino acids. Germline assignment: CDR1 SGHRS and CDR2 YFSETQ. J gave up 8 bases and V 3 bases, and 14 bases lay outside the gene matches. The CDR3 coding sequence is TGCGCCAGCAGCTGGACACTCAGCGACAGGGTGGACACCATATATTTT. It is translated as CASSWTLSDRVDTIYF.

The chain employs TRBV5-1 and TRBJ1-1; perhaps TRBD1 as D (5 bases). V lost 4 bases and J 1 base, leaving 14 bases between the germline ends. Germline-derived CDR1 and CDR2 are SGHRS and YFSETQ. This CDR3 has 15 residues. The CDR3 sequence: CASSPGGAKNTEAFF. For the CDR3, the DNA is TGCGCCAGCAGCCCCGGAGGGGCCAAGAACACTGAAGCTTTCTTT.

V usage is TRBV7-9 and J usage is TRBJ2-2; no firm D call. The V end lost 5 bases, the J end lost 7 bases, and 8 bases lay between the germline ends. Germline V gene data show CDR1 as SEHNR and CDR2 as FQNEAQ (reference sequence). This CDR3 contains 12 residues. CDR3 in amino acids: CASSPPNGELFF. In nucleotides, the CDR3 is TGTGCCAGCAGCCCCCCCAACGGGGAGCTGTTTTTT. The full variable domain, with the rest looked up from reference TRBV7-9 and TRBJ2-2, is DTGVSQNPRHKITKRGQNVTFRCDPISEHNRLYWYRQTLGQGPEFLTYFQNEAQLEKSRLLSDRFSAERPKGSFSTLEIQRTEQGDSAMYLCASSPPNGELFFGEGSRLTVL.

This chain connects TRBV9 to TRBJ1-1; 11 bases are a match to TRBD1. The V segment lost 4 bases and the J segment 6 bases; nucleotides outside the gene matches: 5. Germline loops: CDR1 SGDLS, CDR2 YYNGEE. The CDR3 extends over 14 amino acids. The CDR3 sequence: CASSLGTGGAEAFF. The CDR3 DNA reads TGTGCCAGCAGCCTCGGGACAGGGGGAGCTGAAGCTTTCTTT.

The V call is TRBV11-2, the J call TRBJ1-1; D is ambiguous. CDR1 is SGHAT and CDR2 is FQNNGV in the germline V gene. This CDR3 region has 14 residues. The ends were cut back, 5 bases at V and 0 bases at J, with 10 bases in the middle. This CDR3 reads CASSQEIMNTEAFF. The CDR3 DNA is TGTGCCAGCAGCCAAGAGATCATGAACACTGAAGCTTTCTTT.

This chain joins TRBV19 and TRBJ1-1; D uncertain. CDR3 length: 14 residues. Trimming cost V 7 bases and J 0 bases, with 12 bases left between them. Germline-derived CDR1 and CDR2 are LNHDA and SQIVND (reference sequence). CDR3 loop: CASNGQPLNTEAFF. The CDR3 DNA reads TGTGCCAGTAATGGGCAGCCCTTGAACACTGAAGCTTTCTTT.

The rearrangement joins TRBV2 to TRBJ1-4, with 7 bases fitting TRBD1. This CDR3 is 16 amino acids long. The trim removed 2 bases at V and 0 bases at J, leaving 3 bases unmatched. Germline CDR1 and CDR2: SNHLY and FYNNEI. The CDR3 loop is CASSEQGVATNEKLFF. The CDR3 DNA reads TGTGCCAGCAGTGAACAGGGGGTTGCAACTAATGAAAAACTGTTTTTT.

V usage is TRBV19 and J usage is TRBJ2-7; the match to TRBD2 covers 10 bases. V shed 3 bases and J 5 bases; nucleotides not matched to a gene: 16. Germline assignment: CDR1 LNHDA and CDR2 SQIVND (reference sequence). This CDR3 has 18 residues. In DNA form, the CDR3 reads TGTGCCAGTAGTATCAATTCTAGCGGGAGAGTTCTTGGGGACGAGCAGTACTTC. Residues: CASSINSSGRVLGDEQYF.

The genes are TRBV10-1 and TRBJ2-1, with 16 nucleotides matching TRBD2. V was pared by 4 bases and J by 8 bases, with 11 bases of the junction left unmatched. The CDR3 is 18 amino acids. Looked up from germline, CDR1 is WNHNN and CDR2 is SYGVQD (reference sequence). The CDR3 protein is CASSVGLAGGPLLDEQFF. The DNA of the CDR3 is TGCGCCAGCAGTGTGGGACTAGCGGGAGGGCCTTTACTCGATGAGCAGTTCTTC.

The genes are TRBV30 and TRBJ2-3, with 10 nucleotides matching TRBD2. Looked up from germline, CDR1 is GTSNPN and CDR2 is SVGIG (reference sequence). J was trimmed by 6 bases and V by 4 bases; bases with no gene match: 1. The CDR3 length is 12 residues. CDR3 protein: CAWTSGSDTQYF. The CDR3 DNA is TGTGCCTGGACTAGCGGGAGTGATACGCAGTATTTT. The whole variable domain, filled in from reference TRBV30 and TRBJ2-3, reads SQTIHQWPATLVQPVGSPLSLECTVEGTSNPNLYWYRQAAGRGLQLLFYSVGIGQISSEVPQNLSASRPQDRQFILSSKKLLLSDSGFYLCAWTSGSDTQYFGPGTRLTVL.

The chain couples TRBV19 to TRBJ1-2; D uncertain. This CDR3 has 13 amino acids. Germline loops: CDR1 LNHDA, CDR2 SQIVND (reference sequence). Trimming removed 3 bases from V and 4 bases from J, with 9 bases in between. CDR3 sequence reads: CASSIGRGYGYTF. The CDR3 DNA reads TGTGCCAGTAGTATTGGTCGGGGCTATGGCTACACCTTC.

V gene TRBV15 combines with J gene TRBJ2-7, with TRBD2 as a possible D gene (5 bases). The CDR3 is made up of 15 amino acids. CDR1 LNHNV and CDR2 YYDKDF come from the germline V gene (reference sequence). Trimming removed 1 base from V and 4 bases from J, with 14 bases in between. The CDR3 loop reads CATSRAKGAAYEQYF. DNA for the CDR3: TGTGCCACCAGCAGAGCCAAGGGAGCAGCATACGAGCAGTACTTC.

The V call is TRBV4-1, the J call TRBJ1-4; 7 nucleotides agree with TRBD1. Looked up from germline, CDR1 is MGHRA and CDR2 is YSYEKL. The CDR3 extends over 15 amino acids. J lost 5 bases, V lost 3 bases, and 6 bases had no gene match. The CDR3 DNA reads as TGCGCCAGCAGCCAGATCCCGGGACAGAATGAAAAACTGTTTTTT. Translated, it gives CASSQIPGQNEKLFF.

The CDR3, as DNA: TGTGCCAGCAGCCAAGGGCTCAGGCGCACAGATACGCAGTATTTT. Residues: CASSQGLRRTDTQYF. This chain joins TRBV14 and TRBJ2-3; no clear D gene. V shed 1 base and J shed 1 base, with 9 bases lying between them. Germline assignment: CDR1 SGHDN and CDR2 FVKESK. The CDR3 contains 15 residues.

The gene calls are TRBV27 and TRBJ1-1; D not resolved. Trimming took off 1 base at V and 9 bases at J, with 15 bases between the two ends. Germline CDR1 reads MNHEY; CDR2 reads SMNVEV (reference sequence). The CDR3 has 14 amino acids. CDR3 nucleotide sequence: TGTGCCAGCAGTTTATTAATGAACGAGGCCCAAGCTTTCTTT. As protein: CASSLLMNEAQAFF.

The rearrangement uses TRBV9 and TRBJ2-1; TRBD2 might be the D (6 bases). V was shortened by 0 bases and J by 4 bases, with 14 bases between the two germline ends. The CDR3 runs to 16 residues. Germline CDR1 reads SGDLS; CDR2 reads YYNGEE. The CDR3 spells CASSVALGRGYNEQFF. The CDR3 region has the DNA TGTGCCAGCAGCGTAGCTCTCGGGAGAGGATACAATGAGCAGTTCTTC. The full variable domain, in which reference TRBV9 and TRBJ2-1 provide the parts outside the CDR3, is DSGVTQTPKHLITATGQRVTLRCSPRSGDLSVYWYQQSLDQGLQFLIQYYNGEERAKGNILERFSAQQFPDLHSELNLSSLELGDSALYFCASSVALGRGYNEQFFGPGTRLTVL.

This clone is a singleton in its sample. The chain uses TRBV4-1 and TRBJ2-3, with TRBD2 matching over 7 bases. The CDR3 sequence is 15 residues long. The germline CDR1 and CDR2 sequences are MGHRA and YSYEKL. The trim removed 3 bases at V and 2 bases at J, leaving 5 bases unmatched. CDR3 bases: TGCGCCAGCAGCCAGGGAGGGCTAAACACAGATACGCAGTATTTT. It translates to CASSQGGLNTDTQYF.

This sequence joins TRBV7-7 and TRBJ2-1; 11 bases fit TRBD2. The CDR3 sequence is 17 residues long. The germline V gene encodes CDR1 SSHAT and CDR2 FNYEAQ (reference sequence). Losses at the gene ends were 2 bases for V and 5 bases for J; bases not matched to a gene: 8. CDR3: CASSLRSSGRLDNEQFF. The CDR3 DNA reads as TGTGCCAGCAGCTTACGGTCTAGCGGGAGGTTGGACAATGAGCAGTTCTTC.

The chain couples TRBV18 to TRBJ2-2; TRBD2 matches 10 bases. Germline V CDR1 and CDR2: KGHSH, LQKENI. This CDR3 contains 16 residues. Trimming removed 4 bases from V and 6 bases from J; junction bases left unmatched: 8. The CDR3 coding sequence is TGTGCCAGCTCACGGAAGGTAGCGGGAGGATCCGGGGAGCTGTTTTTT. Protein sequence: CASSRKVAGGSGELFF.

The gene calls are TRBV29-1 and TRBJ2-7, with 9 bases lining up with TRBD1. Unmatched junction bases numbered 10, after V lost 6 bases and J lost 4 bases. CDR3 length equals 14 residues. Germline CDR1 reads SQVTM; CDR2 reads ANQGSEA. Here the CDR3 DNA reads TGCAGCGTCCGCAGGACAGGGGTAAAATACGAGCAGTACTTC. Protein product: CSVRRTGVKYEQYF.

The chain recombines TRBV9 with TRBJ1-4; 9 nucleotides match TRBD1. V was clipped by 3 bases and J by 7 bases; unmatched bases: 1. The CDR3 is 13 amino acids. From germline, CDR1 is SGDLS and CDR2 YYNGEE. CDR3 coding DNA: TGTGCCAGCAGCGCGGACAGGGGTGAAAAACTGTTTTTT. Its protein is CASSADRGEKLFF.

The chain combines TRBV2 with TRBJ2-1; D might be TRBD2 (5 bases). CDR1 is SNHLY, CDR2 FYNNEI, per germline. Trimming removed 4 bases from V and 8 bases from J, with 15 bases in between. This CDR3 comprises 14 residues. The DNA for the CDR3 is TGTGCCAGCAGTGGGCTGTCCGGGATGGATGAGCAGTTCTTC. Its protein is CASSGLSGMDEQFF.

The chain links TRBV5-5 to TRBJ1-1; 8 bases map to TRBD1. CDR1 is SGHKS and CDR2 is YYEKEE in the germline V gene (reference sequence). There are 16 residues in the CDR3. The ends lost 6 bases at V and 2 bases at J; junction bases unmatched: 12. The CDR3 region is CASTHRGGGGNTEAFF. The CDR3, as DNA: TGTGCCAGCACCCACAGGGGGGGCGGGGGTAACACTGAAGCTTTCTTT.

CDR3 nucleotide sequence: TGTGCCAGCAACCAAGGACTAGCGGGAGGGCCCGTGTACGAGCAGTACTTC. Its protein product is CASNQGLAGGPVYEQYF. This chain uses TRBV27 with TRBJ2-7; 15 bases fit TRBD2. J gave up 4 bases and V 7 bases, and 11 bases lay outside the gene matches. The CDR3 sequence is 17 residues long. In germline, CDR1 is MNHEY, CDR2 SMNVEV (reference sequence).

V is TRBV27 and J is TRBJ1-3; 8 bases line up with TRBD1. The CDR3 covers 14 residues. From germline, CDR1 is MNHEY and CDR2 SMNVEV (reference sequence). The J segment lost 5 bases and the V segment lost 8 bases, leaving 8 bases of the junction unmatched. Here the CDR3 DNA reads TGTGCCAGCGCCCGGGACAGGAGGAGAAACACCATATATTTT. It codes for CASARDRRRNTIYF.

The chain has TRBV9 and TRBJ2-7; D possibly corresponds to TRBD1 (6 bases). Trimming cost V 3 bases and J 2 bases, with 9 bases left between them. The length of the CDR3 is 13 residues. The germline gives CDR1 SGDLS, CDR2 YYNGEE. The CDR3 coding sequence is TGTGCCAGCAGCGCCGAGGGGGCCTACGAGCAGTACTTC. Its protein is CASSAEGAYEQYF.

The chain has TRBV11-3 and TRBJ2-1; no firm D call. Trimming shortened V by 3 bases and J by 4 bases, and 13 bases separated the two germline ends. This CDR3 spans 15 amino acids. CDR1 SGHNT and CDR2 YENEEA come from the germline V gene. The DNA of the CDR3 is TGTGCCAGCAGCTTGGATGCGGATCGTTACAATGAGCAGTTCTTC. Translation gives CASSLDADRYNEQFF.